The 32 T cell receptor beta chains reported below all come from one sample, sequenced in a study of cytomegalovirus exposure and HLA in healthy donors. The PCR ran on 60 Vbeta and 13 Jbeta primers. Measured with immunoSEQ multiplex PCR; TCRdb has only the in-frame clones, and not every one. Here the sample spans approximately 150,000 clones, approximately 77% being singletons. Sequenced: PBMCs. These receptors were collected from a female donor in good health and CMV-seronegative.

The chain carries TRBV27 and TRBJ2-5; perhaps TRBD1 as D (6 bases). Germline CDR1 is MNHEY and CDR2 is SMNVEV (reference sequence). The V and J ends lost 6 bases and 0 bases respectively, with 20 bases between them. The length of the CDR3 is 17 residues. The CDR3 spells CASSPPPPDRYQETQYF. The CDR3 bases are TGTGCCAGCAGCCCACCCCCTCCCGACAGGTACCAAGAGACCCAGTACTTC.

The genes are TRBV10-1 and TRBJ2-1; D might be TRBD2 (5 bases). V shed 6 bases and J shed 8 bases, with 26 bases lying between them. Germline V CDR1 and CDR2: WNHNN, SYGVQD (reference sequence). There are 17 residues in the CDR3. The CDR3 region is CASRKVRRLPPIHEQFF. As DNA, the CDR3 is TGCGCCAGCAGGAAGGTTAGGAGGCTCCCCCCTATACATGAGCAGTTCTTC.

The chain has TRBV19 and TRBJ1-5; D is ambiguous. The CDR3 loop spans 13 amino acids. The V gene lost 1 base and the J gene lost 4 bases, with 5 bases spanning the gap. The V gene's germline CDR1 is LNHDA and CDR2 SQIVND (reference sequence). CDR3: CASSIGGNQPQHF. CDR3 DNA: TGTGCCAGTAGTATAGGCGGGAATCAGCCCCAGCATTTT.

The chain employs TRBV27 and TRBJ2-7, with 9 bases that match TRBD2. The V gene end was trimmed by 0 bases and the J gene end by 1 base; junction bases not matched to a gene: 4. The V gene's germline CDR1 is MNHEY and CDR2 SMNVEV (reference sequence). This CDR3 region has 16 residues. The CDR3 sequence is CASSLSRLAGSYEQYF. CDR3 bases: TGTGCCAGCAGTTTATCGAGGCTAGCGGGATCCTACGAGCAGTACTTC.

This rearrangement joins TRBV19 to TRBJ1-1, with no clear D. The germline V and J ends were trimmed by 3 bases and 1 base, with 6 bases remaining between them. The CDR3 covers 13 residues. The germline V gene encodes CDR1 LNHDA and CDR2 SQIVND (reference sequence). The CDR3: CASSIEGNTEAFF. CDR3 DNA: TGTGCCAGTAGTATTGAGGGGAACACTGAAGCTTTCTTT.

The V gene is TRBV7-3, the J gene TRBJ2-3; D is undetermined. The CDR3 has 13 residues. The germline V and J ends were trimmed by 5 bases and 0 bases, with 6 bases remaining between them. CDR1 and CDR2 from the germline V gene are SGHTA and FQGTGA. The CDR3 spells CASSKQSTDTQYF. In DNA, the CDR3 is TGTGCCAGCAGCAAACAAAGCACAGATACGCAGTATTTT.

This clone was recorded once. The chain employs TRBV30 and TRBJ2-3, with 8 nucleotides matching TRBD2. Germline trimming cut 2 bases from V and 6 bases from J; bases unmatched to any gene: 4. The CDR3 has 13 residues. Germline loops: CDR1 GTSNPN, CDR2 SVGIG (reference sequence). The CDR3 nucleotides read TGTGCCTGGAGTTCAGCGGGAGAGGATACGCAGTATTTT. This translates into CAWSSAGEDTQYF.

The chain joins TRBV9 to TRBJ2-3; D is perhaps TRBD2 (6 bases). The CDR3 spans 17 residues. Germline V gene sequence: CDR1 SGDLS, CDR2 YYNGEE. V was clipped by 2 bases and J by 0 bases, with 16 bases between them. For the CDR3, the DNA is TGTGCCAGCAGCGTCGAGCCTGGAGGGAGGAGCACAGATACGCAGTATTTT. Its protein is CASSVEPGGRSTDTQYF.

The chain combines TRBV6-1 with TRBJ2-1; tentative D call: TRBD1 (6 bases). The CDR3 is 13 residues long. Trimming took 6 bases from V and 4 from J, leaving 10 bases between them. Germline V gene sequence: CDR1 MNHNS, CDR2 SASEGT. DNA of the CDR3: TGTGCCAGCAGAGGACAGCCTTACAATGAGCAGTTCTTC. Protein sequence: CASRGQPYNEQFF.

This clone was seen a handful of times. V gene TRBV19 combines with J gene TRBJ2-7; a weak D match, TRBD1 (6 bases). Looked up from germline, CDR1 is LNHDA and CDR2 is SQIVND (reference sequence). Between the trimmed V and J ends, which lost 3 bases and 3 bases, there was a span of 9 bases. CDR3 size: 13 residues. CDR3 in amino acids: CASSMGDNYEQYF. CDR3 sequence (DNA): TGTGCCAGTAGTATGGGGGACAACTACGAGCAGTACTTC.

The chain couples TRBV25-1 to TRBJ2-2; 7 bases agree with TRBD1. The junction had 6 bases not matched to a gene; V was cut back by 8 bases and J by 0 bases. Germline V CDR1 and CDR2: MGHDK, SYGVNS. The CDR3 sequence is 15 residues long. DNA of the CDR3: TGTGCCAGCGGAAGGACAGGCTCGAACACCGGGGAGCTGTTTTTT. Translation: CASGRTGSNTGELFF.

The chain recombines TRBV6-5 with TRBJ2-2; TRBD2 agrees at 8 bases. This CDR3 spans 14 amino acids. The ends lost 2 bases at V and 6 bases at J; junction bases unmatched: 2. Germline CDR1 MNHEY, CDR2 SVGAGI. The CDR3 region has the DNA TGTGCCAGCAGTTACAATAGCGGGGCCGGGGAGCTGTTTTTT. As protein: CASSYNSGAGELFF.

The chain recombines TRBV27 with TRBJ2-1; 10 nucleotides match TRBD2. V lost 5 bases, J lost 6 bases, and 13 bases stayed unmatched. CDR3 length equals 17 residues. Looked up from germline, CDR1 is MNHEY and CDR2 is SMNVEV (reference sequence). The CDR3 region has the DNA TGTGCCAGCAGTCCTTCCCGACTAGCGGGCGCAGGCAATGAGCAGTTCTTC. Its protein product is CASSPSRLAGAGNEQFF.

The rearrangement links TRBV30 to TRBJ2-3; possible D gene TRBD2, 6 bases. V lost 5 bases and J 0 bases, leaving 12 bases between the germline ends. The CDR3 consists of 14 residues. The germline gives CDR1 GTSNPN, CDR2 SVGIG (reference sequence). CDR3 sequence reads: CAWGTGLSTDTQYF. The CDR3 coding sequence is TGTGCCTGGGGCACGGGACTGAGCACAGATACGCAGTATTTT.

J is TRBJ2-3 and V is TRBV28; D gene ambiguous. Germline lookup yields CDR1 MDHEN and CDR2 SYDVKM. Trimming stripped 4 bases from V and 4 bases from J, with 6 bases between. CDR3 length equals 12 residues. The CDR3 loop reads CASSSSADTQYF. The CDR3 DNA reads as TGTGCCAGCAGTTCTTCCGCAGATACGCAGTATTTT. The full variable domain, its missing parts supplied by reference TRBV28 and TRBJ2-3, is DVKVTQSSRYLVKRTGEKVFLECVQDMDHENMFWYRQDPGLGLRLIYFSYDVKMKEKGDIPEGYSVSREKKERFSLILESASTNQTSMYLCASSSSADTQYFGPGTRLTVL.

J is TRBJ1-5 and V is TRBV30, with TRBD1 identical over 8 bases. CDR3 length: 14 residues. V shed 2 bases, J shed 7 bases, and the junction held 7 bases outside the gene matches. Looked up from germline, CDR1 is GTSNPN and CDR2 is SVGIG (reference sequence). The CDR3 region is CAWSFPGGRQPQHF. As DNA, the CDR3 is TGTGCCTGGAGTTTCCCAGGGGGCAGACAGCCCCAGCATTTT.

The V gene is TRBV6-5, the J gene TRBJ2-5, with 7 bases that match TRBD1. This CDR3 is 13 amino acids long. Germline V gene data show CDR1 as MNHEY and CDR2 as SVGAGI. V dropped 5 bases and J dropped 5; count of bases not matched to a gene: 5. For the CDR3, the DNA is TGTGCCAGCAGTCGACAGGGTCTGGAGACCCAGTACTTC. It translates to CASSRQGLETQYF.

V and J are TRBV2 and TRBJ2-1; D is perhaps TRBD1 (5 bases). Trimming stripped 5 bases from V and 9 bases from J, with 23 bases between. In germline, CDR1 is SNHLY, CDR2 FYNNEI. The CDR3 sequence is 16 residues long. CDR3 region: CASSTTFRKGTGEQFF. CDR3 bases: TGTGCCAGCAGTACTACATTTAGAAAGGGTACAGGTGAGCAGTTCTTC.

Written as DNA, the CDR3 is TGCGCCAGCAGCTTGGCGGACAGGGTCAGCGGAGAGACCCAGTACTTC. Translated, it gives CASSLADRVSGETQYF. V and J are TRBV5-1 and TRBJ2-5, with 8 bases that match TRBD1. Trimming removed 0 bases from V and 4 bases from J; junction bases left unmatched: 8. Germline CDR1 and CDR2: SGHRS and YFSETQ. This CDR3 is built from 16 residues.

V is TRBV7-8 and J is TRBJ1-2; 9 nucleotides agree with TRBD1. Germline assignment: CDR1 SGHVS and CDR2 FQNEAQ. J gave up 4 bases and V 7 bases, and 10 bases lay outside the gene matches. CDR3 length equals 15 residues. The CDR3 loop reads CASIQQGAWGYGYTF. CDR3 in DNA: TGTGCCAGCATCCAACAGGGGGCCTGGGGCTATGGCTACACCTTC.

The chain couples TRBV7-2 to TRBJ1-1, with D possibly TRBD1 on 6 matching bases. The ends were cut back, 8 bases at V and 2 bases at J, with 15 bases in the middle. Germline CDR1 and CDR2: SGHTA and FQGNSA. The CDR3 spans 14 residues. CDR3 loop: CASSRLGHNTEAFF. As DNA, the CDR3 is TGTGCCAGCTCCCGCCTGGGACATAACACTGAAGCTTTCTTT.

The V call is TRBV4-2, the J call TRBJ2-7, with 10 bases fitting TRBD2. Germline V gene lookup returns CDR1 LGHNA and CDR2 YNFKEQ. Losses at the gene ends were 4 bases for V and 5 bases for J; bases not matched to a gene: 11. The CDR3 has 16 amino acids. The CDR3 DNA sequence: TGTGCCAGCAGCCCTCTTGAGCGGGAGGGTTTCCACGAGCAGTACTTC. Encoded protein: CASSPLEREGFHEQYF.

The CDR3 DNA is TGTGCCAGCAGCGTAGGCGGAGACGCCTACGAGCAGTACTTC. Translating it yields CASSVGGDAYEQYF. The chain combines TRBV9 with TRBJ2-7; D not certain. The V gene lost 0 bases and the J gene lost 2 bases, with 9 bases spanning the gap. This CDR3 has 14 amino acids. In germline, CDR1 is SGDLS, CDR2 YYNGEE.

This clone was observed a single time. The V gene is TRBV4-3, the J gene TRBJ2-7; TRBD2 matches 13 bases. The germline V gene has CDR1 LGHNA and CDR2 YSLEER. With V trimmed by 2 bases and J by 6 bases, 13 bases remained unmatched. The CDR3 covers 18 residues. DNA of the CDR3: TGCGCCAGCAGCCAAACCCACCATGGACTAGCGGGAGACATCGAGCAGTACTTC. This sequence encodes CASSQTHHGLAGDIEQYF.

This rearrangement joins TRBV18 to TRBJ1-4; D remains unclear. V shed 2 bases and J shed 0 bases, with 19 bases lying between them. The CDR3 runs 19 residues. Germline CDR1 reads KGHSH; CDR2 reads LQKENI. DNA for the CDR3: TGTGCCAGCTCACCAATGAACAGCCCGTCCCACGCAACTAATGAAAAACTGTTTTTT. It yields the protein CASSPMNSPSHATNEKLFF.

The V and J genes are TRBV9 and TRBJ2-2; D is possibly TRBD2 (5 bases). V lost 3 bases and J 0 bases, leaving 12 bases between the germline ends. The CDR3 loop spans 16 amino acids. The V gene's germline CDR1 is SGDLS and CDR2 YYNGEE. This CDR3 reads CASSAFPGANTGELFF. CDR3 sequence (DNA): TGTGCCAGCAGCGCGTTCCCCGGGGCGAACACCGGGGAGCTGTTTTTT. The full variable domain, its missing parts supplied by reference TRBV9 and TRBJ2-2, is DSGVTQTPKHLITATGQRVTLRCSPRSGDLSVYWYQQSLDQGLQFLIQYYNGEERAKGNILERFSAQQFPDLHSELNLSSLELGDSALYFCASSAFPGANTGELFFGEGSRLTVL.

This CDR3 reads CASSSRTASSGNTIYF. CDR3 nucleotide sequence: TGTGCCAGCAGCTCACGGACAGCCAGCTCTGGAAACACCATATATTTT. The chain links TRBV11-2 to TRBJ1-3, with a possible D match to TRBD1 (6 bases). The CDR3 runs to 16 residues. Germline V gene sequence: CDR1 SGHAT, CDR2 FQNNGV. Trimming left V 4 bases short and J 0 bases short, with 13 bases between.

Here the CDR3 reads CASGQGPNTEAFF. The DNA of the CDR3 is TGCGCCAGCGGACAGGGCCCGAACACTGAAGCTTTCTTT. The V call is TRBV4-3, the J call TRBJ1-1; 8 positions agree with TRBD1. CDR3 size: 13 residues. Germline CDR1 and CDR2: LGHNA and YSLEER. V trimming: 8 bases; J trimming: 1 base; junction bases outside the gene matches: 3.

The chain is built from TRBV5-1 and TRBJ1-6; TRBD1 is a possible D gene (5 bases). The CDR3 covers 15 residues. The germline V gene encodes CDR1 SGHRS and CDR2 YFSETQ. Trimming removed 4 bases from V and 7 bases from J, with 15 bases in between. CDR3 sequence: CASSSGGGYNSPLHF. As DNA, the CDR3 is TGCGCCAGCAGCAGCGGGGGTGGATACAATTCACCCCTCCACTTT.

The rearrangement uses TRBV5-8 and TRBJ2-2; no definite D call. The CDR3 is 14 residues long. V was trimmed by 4 bases and J by 5 bases, leaving 12 bases between them. Germline V gene sequence: CDR1 SGHTS, CDR2 YDEGEE. The CDR3 here is CASSRTRGTGELFF. CDR3 DNA sequence: TGTGCCAGCAGCCGCACGAGAGGAACCGGGGAGCTGTTTTTT.

The chain recombines TRBV7-9 with TRBJ2-7; 7 nucleotides agree with TRBD2. From germline, CDR1 is SEHNR and CDR2 FQNEAQ (reference sequence). The CDR3 contains 16 residues. Trimming took 1 base from V and 2 from J; bases not matched to a gene: 8. CDR3 region: CASSLVGGGLTYEQYF. DNA of the CDR3: TGTGCCAGCAGCTTAGTGGGCGGGGGTTTGACCTACGAGCAGTACTTC.

This clone was found a few times. V is TRBV5-4 and J is TRBJ1-6; TRBD1 aligns across 10 bases. The V gene end was trimmed by 4 bases and the J gene end by 0 bases; junction bases not matched to a gene: 4. CDR1 and CDR2 from the germline V gene are SGHNT and YYREEE (reference sequence). This CDR3 is built from 17 residues. The CDR3 nucleotides are TGTGCCAGCAGCGGGACAGGGGCTAGCTCCTATAATTCACCCCTCCACTTT. Amino acid sequence: CASSGTGASSYNSPLHF.